This T cell receptor beta chain comes out of a study of PD-1 blockade in mismatch repair-deficient tumors. Indicated time point: identical approximately eleven-day culture without peptide (control). Each of several ELISpot-reactive candidate peptides was used for roughly 10-day stimulation. A no-peptide control culture served as baseline for clone fold changes. CDR1 MNHNS and CDR2 SASEGT come from the germline V gene. The CDR3 is made up of 18 amino acids. V lost 1 base, J lost 1 base, and 12 bases stayed unmatched. Details on this clone: What it binds is unknown.

Sequenced by immunoSEQ multiplex PCR; TCRdb stores in-frame clones only, minus some. The sample records roughly 13,000 clones, more than 75% being singletons. The material sequenced was cells cultured in vitro, taken from a patient treated with pembrolizumab. This chain joins TRBV6-1 and TRBJ1-1, with 7 bases lining up with TRBD1. This TCR derives from an adult with mismatch repair-deficient cancer. The DNA of the CDR3 is TGTGCCAGCAGTGAAGACAGGGGCTTCCCCCTCTCGAACACTGAAGCTTTCTTT. Translating gives CASSEDRGFPLSNTEAFF.